These T cell receptor beta chains were read from a single sample in a study of cytomegalovirus exposure and HLA in healthy donors. Sequencing was performed with immunoSEQ multiplex PCR; in TCRdb, only in-frame clones are kept and a portion is missing. The sample has roughly 100,000 clones, approximately 70% seen once; the top ten hold 11%. The source material was PBMCs. All receptors come from a man aged 35-49 years in good health and CMV-seropositive. Each CDR3 is given with its conserved first and last residue. Not all rows give a size; the values are once, few, many and, for expanded clones, a class.

>TRBJ2-1|-|TRBV30
CAWRMRTGYYNEQFF
>TRBJ2-1|-|TRBV6-1
CASSAKLAGENEQFF
>TRBJ2-5|-|TRBV19
CASKPLAGSEETQYF
>TRBJ2-3|-|TRBV5-1
CASSLKLAGTDTQYF
>TRBJ1-1|-|TRBV12-5
CASGPDVNTEAFF
>TRBJ1-4|-|TRBV7-8
CASSLVLGPNEKLFF
>TRBJ1-1|-|TRBV28
CASSPLRGPDTEAFF
>TRBJ2-3|-|TRBV6-5
CASRSADTQYF
>TRBJ2-7|-|TRBV5-1
CASTPTGVGDEQYF
>TRBJ1-5|once|TRBV19
CASSIGQGAGPQHF
>TRBJ2-3|once|TRBV13
CASSAIRGGQGWVADTQYF
>TRBJ2-3|-|TRBV29-1
CSVGATDTQYF
>TRBJ2-1|-|TRBV4-1
CASSQGRGTGDGEQFF
>TRBJ1-5|-|TRBV25-1
CASSPPRGGGQPQHF
>TRBJ2-4|-|TRBV9
CASSAPPGTSRENIQYF
>TRBJ1-2|-|TRBV19
CASRFTHGYTF
>TRBJ2-1|-|TRBV5-1
CASSFDQGAYNEQFF
>TRBJ1-2|-|TRBV10-3
CAISESEGVKGYTF
>TRBJ1-5|once|TRBV19
CASIPDSYNSNQPQHF
>TRBJ1-2|few|TRBV7-2
CASRSTGLGYGYTF
>TRBJ1-1|-|TRBV29-1
CSVEDTVSEAFF
>TRBJ1-5|once|TRBV18
CASSYDGNSNQPQNF
>TRBJ2-1|-|TRBV7-8
CASRTTSGAYNEQFF
>TRBJ1-1|-|TRBV12-5
CASGLRQGGAFF
>TRBJ2-5|-|TRBV10-1
CASSESVRTSGRETEETQYF
>TRBJ2-3|-|TRBV5-1
CASREGGSTDTQYF
>TRBJ2-3|-|TRBV4-2
CASSQGLRGSTDTQYF
>TRBJ2-3|-|TRBV4-3
CASSQEWFSGDTDTQYF
>TRBJ1-1|few|TRBV18
CASSRDSNTEAFF
>TRBJ2-6|few|TRBV11-1
CASSLLFSSGANVLTF
>TRBJ1-1|few|TRBV6-6
CASDSLQGRAFF
>TRBJ2-1|-|TRBV5-5
CASSFSGTANNEQFF
>TRBJ2-2|-|TRBV10-3
CAITSGTLNTGELFF